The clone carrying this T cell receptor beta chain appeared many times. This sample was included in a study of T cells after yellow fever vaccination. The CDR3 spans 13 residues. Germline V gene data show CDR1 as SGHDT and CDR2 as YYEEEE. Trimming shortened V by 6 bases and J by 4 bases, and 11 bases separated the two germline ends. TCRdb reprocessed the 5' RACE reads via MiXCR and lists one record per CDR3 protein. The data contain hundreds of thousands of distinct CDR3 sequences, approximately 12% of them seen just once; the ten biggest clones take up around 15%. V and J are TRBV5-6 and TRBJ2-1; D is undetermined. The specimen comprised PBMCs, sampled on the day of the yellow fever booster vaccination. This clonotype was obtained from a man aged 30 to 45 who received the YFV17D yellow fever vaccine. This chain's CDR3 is CASTGQLYNEQFF. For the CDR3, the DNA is TGTGCCAGCACCGGGCAACTTTACAATGAGCAGTTCTTC.